This TCR beta chain was obtained from a study of identical twins. This CDR3 has 15 residues. V dropped 10 bases and J dropped 0 bases, with 16 bases sitting between them. Findings and limits, study-wide: Invariant MAIT and iNKT cells may have partly biased zero-insertion analyses. Modelling approaches yielded underestimates of out-of-frame TCR alpha sharing between monozygotic twins.

Template switching added a universal primer binding site, and final cDNA carried unique molecular identifiers. A single record per CDR3 protein comes from TCRdb applying MiXCR to the 5' RACE reads. Of a few hundred thousand distinct CDR3 sequences detected, nearly 10% appear once; the ten largest clones hold under 3.5%. To note about this clonotype: Antigen specificity is unknown.

These same records also appear under a second study, on yellow fever vaccine responses in identical twins.

The sequenced sample consisted of PBMCs. The sequence was obtained from a young woman in good health. V usage is TRBV12-3 or TRBV12-4 and J usage is TRBJ1-5; D is possibly TRBD1 (6 bases). CDR3 loop: CATKTGASSNQPQHF. The DNA for the CDR3 is TGTGCCACCAAAACGGGGGCAAGTAGCAATCAGCCCCAGCATTTT.